A selection of T cell receptor beta chains follows, all from one sample in a study of blood T cell repertoires in COVID-19. Only in-frame clones appear in the TCRdb table, and some are missing; sequencing was by immunoSEQ multiplex PCR. The table records roughly 520,000 clones, 88% of them present only once. Sequenced sample: PBMCs or T cells enriched from blood (not recorded which). The receptors shown here come from a woman between 40 and 50 years old who had recovered from COVID-19. CDR3s include the opening cysteine and the closing phenylalanine or tryptophan. The order of the fields is D gene, V gene, J gene, clone size, CDR3 protein, CDR3 DNA. The D gene is left open where the match is weak. Rows give clone size only sometimes, using once, few, many, or a class for an expanded clone.

d_gene: TRBD1
v_gene: TRBV5-1
j_gene: TRBJ1-2
abundance: .
CDR3aa: CASSPDRTPRGYTF
CDR3nt: TGCGCCAGCAGCCCGGACAGGACCCCTCGGGGCTACACCTTC

d_gene: .
v_gene: TRBV6-5
j_gene: TRBJ2-7
abundance: .
CDR3aa: CASSYSSGFSYEQYF
CDR3nt: TGTGCCAGCAGTTACTCGAGCGGGTTCTCCTACGAGCAGTACTTC

d_gene: .
v_gene: TRBV10-3
j_gene: TRBJ1-2
abundance: once
CDR3aa: CAISERGGYGYTF
CDR3nt: TGTGCCATCAGTGAAAGGGGCGGCTATGGCTACACCTTC

d_gene: .
v_gene: TRBV20-1
j_gene: TRBJ1-3
abundance: .
CDR3aa: CSASTTAAGNTIYF
CDR3nt: TGCAGTGCTAGTACGACCGCGGCTGGAAACACCATATATTTT

d_gene: TRBD1
v_gene: TRBV24-1
j_gene: TRBJ1-4
abundance: .
CDR3aa: CATSDRGQGGEKLFF
CDR3nt: TGTGCCACCAGTGATCGAGGACAGGGAGGTGAAAAACTGTTTTTT

d_gene: .
v_gene: TRBV6-5
j_gene: TRBJ1-1
abundance: once
CDR3aa: CASSYGPGRDSEAFF
CDR3nt: TGTGCCAGCAGTTATGGACCGGGACGGGACTCTGAAGCTTTCTTT

d_gene: .
v_gene: TRBV4-3
j_gene: TRBJ2-2
abundance: .
CDR3aa: CASSQDLDPGELFF
CDR3nt: TGCGCCAGCAGCCAAGATCTAGATCCCGGGGAGCTGTTTTTT

d_gene: .
v_gene: TRBV18
j_gene: TRBJ1-5
abundance: .
CDR3aa: CASSAPGGGQPQHF
CDR3nt: TGTGCCAGCTCCGCGCCGGGGGGCGGTCAGCCCCAGCATTTT

d_gene: .
v_gene: TRBV27
j_gene: TRBJ2-6
abundance: .
CDR3aa: CASSLRGTGNSGANVLTF
CDR3nt: TGTGCCAGCAGTTTAAGGGGGACGGGGAACTCTGGGGCCAACGTCCTGACTTTC

d_gene: .
v_gene: TRBV19
j_gene: TRBJ2-7
abundance: .
CDR3aa: CASSIIPGTAGEQYF
CDR3nt: TGTGCCAGTAGTATAATCCCCGGGACAGCGGGCGAGCAGTACTTC

d_gene: .
v_gene: TRBV7-2
j_gene: TRBJ1-6
abundance: .
CDR3aa: CASRPSLQESLHF
CDR3nt: TGTGCCAGCAGACCCTCTTTACAGGAATCCCTCCACTTT

d_gene: TRBD1
v_gene: TRBV6-5
j_gene: TRBJ2-7
abundance: .
CDR3aa: CASSYALGQDNEQYF
CDR3nt: TGTGCCAGCAGTTACGCACTGGGACAGGACAACGAGCAGTACTTC

d_gene: .
v_gene: TRBV18
j_gene: TRBJ1-1
abundance: .
CDR3aa: CASSPEVGNTEAFF
CDR3nt: TGTGCCAGCTCACCGGAGGTGGGGAACACTGAAGCTTTCTTT

d_gene: .
v_gene: TRBV7-7
j_gene: TRBJ1-1
abundance: .
CDR3aa: CASSLGLATEAFF
CDR3nt: TGTGCCAGCAGCTTAGGTCTGGCTACTGAAGCTTTCTTT

d_gene: TRBD2
v_gene: TRBV4-3
j_gene: TRBJ2-1
abundance: .
CDR3aa: CASSPQLAGGTEQFF
CDR3nt: TGCGCCAGCAGCCCCCAACTAGCGGGAGGTACTGAGCAGTTCTTC

d_gene: TRBD2
v_gene: TRBV7-6
j_gene: TRBJ2-3
abundance: .
CDR3aa: CASSSTSGWTDTQYF
CDR3nt: TGTGCCAGCAGCTCGACTAGCGGGTGGACAGATACGCAGTATTTT

d_gene: .
v_gene: TRBV7-2
j_gene: TRBJ1-5
abundance: .
CDR3aa: CASSLWADSSNQPQHF
CDR3nt: TGTGCCAGCAGCTTATGGGCCGACAGTAGCAATCAGCCCCAGCATTTT

d_gene: .
v_gene: TRBV2
j_gene: TRBJ1-2
abundance: .
CDR3aa: CASRGAIGGSNYGYTF
CDR3nt: TGTGCCAGCAGGGGGGCGATAGGGGGATCTAACTATGGCTACACCTTC

d_gene: .
v_gene: TRBV6-2/TRBV6-3
j_gene: TRBJ1-3
abundance: once
CDR3aa: CASSYGGTSGNTIYF
CDR3nt: TGTGCCAGCAGTTACGGTGGGACATCTGGAAACACCATATATTTT

d_gene: TRBD2
v_gene: TRBV13
j_gene: TRBJ2-7
abundance: once
CDR3aa: CASRPRGGTYEQYF
CDR3nt: TGTGCCAGCAGACCGCGGGGGGGAACCTACGAGCAGTACTTC

d_gene: .
v_gene: TRBV25-1
j_gene: TRBJ1-1
abundance: .
CDR3aa: CASTSPSQGRYTEAFF
CDR3nt: TGTGCCAGCACCAGCCCATCACAGGGTAGGTACACTGAAGCTTTCTTT

d_gene: .
v_gene: TRBV27
j_gene: TRBJ2-3
abundance: .
CDR3aa: CASSFTLADTQYF
CDR3nt: TGTGCCAGCAGTTTCACCCTAGCAGATACGCAGTATTTT

d_gene: TRBD1
v_gene: TRBV5-6
j_gene: TRBJ2-2
abundance: .
CDR3aa: CASSRQGGITGELFF
CDR3nt: TGTGCCAGCAGCCGACAGGGGGGGATCACCGGGGAGCTGTTTTTT

d_gene: .
v_gene: TRBV28
j_gene: TRBJ1-2
abundance: .
CDR3aa: CASSLAGGYGYTF
CDR3nt: TGTGCCAGCAGTTTAGCTGGCGGTTATGGCTACACCTTC

d_gene: TRBD2
v_gene: TRBV2
j_gene: TRBJ2-5
abundance: .
CDR3aa: CASITPGGETQYF
CDR3nt: TGTGCCAGCATTACACCCGGGGGGGAGACCCAGTACTTC

d_gene: TRBD2
v_gene: TRBV19
j_gene: TRBJ2-5
abundance: .
CDR3aa: CASSRGLAGGPSQETQYF
CDR3nt: TGTGCCAGTAGTCGGGGACTAGCGGGAGGGCCTTCCCAAGAGACCCAGTACTTC

d_gene: .
v_gene: TRBV5-1
j_gene: TRBJ1-1
abundance: once
CDR3aa: CASSLGAGTEDRNTEAFF
CDR3nt: TGCGCCAGCAGCTTGGGTGCGGGGACCGAGGATAGGAACACTGAAGCTTTCTTT

d_gene: .
v_gene: TRBV11-3
j_gene: TRBJ1-3
abundance: .
CDR3aa: CASSPTGNTIYF
CDR3nt: TGTGCCAGCAGCCCCACAGGAAACACCATATATTTT

d_gene: .
v_gene: TRBV29-1
j_gene: TRBJ1-1
abundance: once
CDR3aa: CSVAERRDTEAFF
CDR3nt: TGCAGCGTTGCTGAGCGCAGGGACACTGAAGCTTTCTTT

d_gene: TRBD1
v_gene: TRBV19
j_gene: TRBJ2-7
abundance: .
CDR3aa: CASKPTGGSDEQYF
CDR3nt: TGTGCCAGTAAACCGACAGGGGGTTCGGACGAGCAGTACTTC

d_gene: TRBD1
v_gene: TRBV19
j_gene: TRBJ1-5
abundance: .
CDR3aa: CASGLYGQGNQPQHF
CDR3nt: TGTGCCAGTGGTCTCTACGGACAGGGGAATCAGCCCCAGCATTTT